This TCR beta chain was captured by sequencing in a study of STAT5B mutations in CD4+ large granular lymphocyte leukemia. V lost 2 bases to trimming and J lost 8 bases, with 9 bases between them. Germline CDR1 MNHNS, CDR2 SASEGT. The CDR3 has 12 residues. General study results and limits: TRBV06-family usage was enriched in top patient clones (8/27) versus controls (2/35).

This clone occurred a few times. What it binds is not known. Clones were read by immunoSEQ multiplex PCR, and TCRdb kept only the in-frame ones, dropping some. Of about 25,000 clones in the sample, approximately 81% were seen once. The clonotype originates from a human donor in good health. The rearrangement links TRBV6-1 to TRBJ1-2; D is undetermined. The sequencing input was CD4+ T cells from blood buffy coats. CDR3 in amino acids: CASSELGWGYTF. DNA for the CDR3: TGTGCCAGCAGTGAACTCGGGTGGGGCTACACCTTC.